The present T cell receptor (beta chain) was sequenced within a study of lymphopenia after photon versus proton radiotherapy. The study's findings and limits: Authors raise, but do not show, better survival with proton therapy. Oligoclonal CD8+ Temra expansion after nadir drove photon patients' diversity drop.

The assay was immunoSEQ multiplex PCR, and TCRdb's table has in-frame clones only and misses some. The table records 25,000 to 35,000 clones, 89% of them present only once. The table lists this clone with a few counts. The target antigen is unknown. The CDR3 runs to 14 residues. Germline V lookup: CDR1 MNHEY, CDR2 SVGAGI. V lost 0 bases and J 5 bases, leaving 10 bases between the germline ends. The source was peripheral blood, collected from a patient treated with proton-based radiotherapy. This receptor was obtained from a woman aged 70-85 years with pancreatic cancer. Some clones in this sample may be carry-over from other donors' samples. The chain employs TRBV6-5 and TRBJ1-1; tentatively, D is TRBD1 (6 bases). This CDR3 reads CASSYSGGRTEAFF. The DNA of the CDR3 is TGTGCCAGCAGTTACTCTGGGGGCAGAACTGAAGCTTTCTTT.